Shown below are 20 T cell receptor beta chains from a single sample sequenced in a study of OX40 agonist ivuxolimab in advanced cancers. Profiled with immunoSEQ multiplex PCR; TCRdb holds only in-frame clones, not every one. This table holds some 98,000 clones, 75% to 95% found once. This specimen consisted of CD4+ or CD8+ T cells sorted from blood, obtained in a trial of the OX40 agonist ivuxolimab. The origin of the receptors is an adult with an advanced solid tumor such as melanoma, head and neck, liver or kidney cancer.

CDR3 sequence: CASRTSRQATYEQYF. CDR3 DNA: TGTGCCAGCAGGACTTCACGACAGGCAACCTACGAGCAGTACTTC. The chain is built from TRBV2 and TRBJ2-7, with a weak D call TRBD1 (6 bases). The CDR3 length is 15 residues. Germline CDR1 is SNHLY and CDR2 is FYNNEI. The germline V and J ends were trimmed by 6 bases and 2 bases, with 17 bases remaining between them.

This chain joins TRBV9 and TRBJ2-2; possibly TRBD2 for D (6 bases). CDR3 length: 15 amino acids. Trimming removed 0 bases from V and 4 bases from J, with 10 bases in between. The germline V gene encodes CDR1 SGDLS and CDR2 YYNGEE. The CDR3 here is CASSVGQGGTGELFF. The CDR3 DNA is TGTGCCAGCAGCGTAGGGCAGGGAGGCACCGGGGAGCTGTTTTTT. Full variable domain (remainder filled in from reference TRBV9 and TRBJ2-2): DSGVTQTPKHLITATGQRVTLRCSPRSGDLSVYWYQQSLDQGLQFLIQYYNGEERAKGNILERFSAQQFPDLHSELNLSSLELGDSALYFCASSVGQGGTGELFFGEGSRLTVL.

This chain joins TRBV15 and TRBJ2-7; 8 nucleotides match TRBD1. The V segment lost 1 base and the J segment 6 bases; nucleotides outside the gene matches: 17. The CDR3 is made up of 18 amino acids. CDR1 is LNHNV, CDR2 YYDKDF, per germline (reference sequence). The CDR3 coding sequence is TGTGCCACCAGCAGAGCTTACTCCTCCTCAGGGGGCGCGGGCGAGCAGTACTTC. Its translation is CATSRAYSSSGGAGEQYF.

The chain recombines TRBV5-6 with TRBJ2-5; possibly TRBD1 for D (5 bases). Trimming cost V 0 bases and J 5 bases, with 14 bases left between them. Germline loops: CDR1 SGHDT, CDR2 YYEEEE. This CDR3 contains 15 residues. CDR3 bases: TGTGCCAGCAGCTTGGTTCCAGGGCAAGGGGAGACCCAGTACTTC. Translated, it gives CASSLVPGQGETQYF. The entire variable domain, with the rest obtained from reference TRBV5-6 and TRBJ2-5, is as follows: DAGVTQSPTHLIKTRGQQVTLRCSPKSGHDTVSWYQQALGQGPQFIFQYYEEEERQRGNFPDRFSGHQFPNYSSELNVNALLLGDSALYLCASSLVPGQGETQYFGPGTRLLVL.

The J gene is TRBJ2-6, the V gene TRBV28; D is uncertain. CDR3 length: 16 amino acids. Trimming took off 1 base at V and 4 bases at J, with 11 bases between the two ends. The germline CDR1 and CDR2 sequences are MDHEN and SYDVKM. The CDR3 nucleotides are TGTGCCAGCAGTTTATATGGGCAGGTGGGGGCCAACGTCCTGACTTTC. It specifies CASSLYGQVGANVLTF. Full variable domain (remainder filled in from reference TRBV28 and TRBJ2-6): DVKVTQSSRYLVKRTGEKVFLECVQDMDHENMFWYRQDPGLGLRLIYFSYDVKMKEKGDIPEGYSVSREKKERFSLILESASTNQTSMYLCASSLYGQVGANVLTFGAGSRLTVL.

This chain connects TRBV5-1 to TRBJ2-7; D is perhaps TRBD1 or TRBD2 (7 bases each). Germline CDR1 and CDR2: SGHRS and YFSETQ. Trimming cost V 4 bases and J 5 bases, with 19 bases left between them. The CDR3 totals 15 residues. The CDR3 is CASSHRGGRGHEQYF. CDR3 coding DNA: TGCGCCAGCAGCCATCGCGGAGGGAGGGGGCACGAGCAGTACTTC.

V is TRBV7-2 and J is TRBJ2-1; D not resolved. Trimming left V 0 bases short and J 6 bases short, with 12 bases between. The CDR3 has 15 amino acids. From germline, CDR1 is SGHTA and CDR2 FQGNSA. In DNA form, the CDR3 reads TGTGCCAGCAGCTTAGCCGGAGCCCGATTCAATGAGCAGTTCTTC. This gives the protein CASSLAGARFNEQFF.

The V call is TRBV4-1, the J call TRBJ2-7; D is undetermined. The CDR3 totals 14 residues. Trimming cost V 0 bases and J 7 bases, with 13 bases left between them. CDR1 MGHRA and CDR2 YSYEKL come from the germline V gene. The CDR3 protein is CASSQEELLTEQYF. The CDR3 region has the DNA TGCGCCAGCAGCCAAGAAGAGTTGTTAACTGAGCAGTACTTC.

V usage is TRBV28 and J usage is TRBJ2-7, with D perhaps TRBD1 (5 bases). This CDR3 region has 14 residues. Per the germline V gene, CDR1 is MDHEN and CDR2 is SYDVKM. V lost 2 bases to trimming and J lost 0 bases, with 8 bases between them. DNA of the CDR3: TGTGCCAGCAGTTTACAGGGCGGCTCCTACGAGCAGTACTTC. Protein sequence: CASSLQGGSYEQYF.

The rearrangement links TRBV7-2 to TRBJ2-5; the match to TRBD2 covers 10 bases. From germline, CDR1 is SGHTA and CDR2 FQGNSA. The J segment lost 2 bases and the V segment lost 8 bases, leaving 11 bases of the junction unmatched. This CDR3 has 16 residues. The CDR3 DNA is TGTGCCAGCTGCCCTCCGGGACTAGCGTTTCAAGAGACCCAGTACTTC. It translates to CASCPPGLAFQETQYF. Variable domain in full (rest from reference TRBV7-2 and TRBJ2-5): GAGVSQSPSNKVTEKGKDVELRCDPISGHTALYWYRQSLGQGLEFLIYFQGNSAPDKSGLPSDRFSAERTGGSVSTLTIQRTQQEDSAVYLCASCPPGLAFQETQYFGPGTRLLVL.

The rearrangement links TRBV7-9 to TRBJ2-5; no definite D call. This CDR3 comprises 14 residues. Germline V gene lookup returns CDR1 SEHNR and CDR2 FQNEAQ (reference sequence). Between the trimmed V and J ends, which lost 0 bases and 0 bases, there was a span of 5 bases. CDR3 sequence: CASSLAVYQETQYF. The CDR3 DNA follows: TGTGCCAGCAGCTTAGCTGTCTACCAAGAGACCCAGTACTTC. The full variable domain, its missing parts supplied by reference TRBV7-9 and TRBJ2-5, is DTGVSQNPRHKITKRGQNVTFRCDPISEHNRLYWYRQTLGQGPEFLTYFQNEAQLEKSRLLSDRFSAERPKGSFSTLEIQRTEQGDSAMYLCASSLAVYQETQYFGPGTRLLVL.

V is TRBV2 and J is TRBJ1-4, with 9 bases matching TRBD1. The CDR3 sequence is 17 residues long. In germline, CDR1 is SNHLY, CDR2 FYNNEI. The V segment lost 6 bases and the J segment 3 bases; nucleotides outside the gene matches: 11. The CDR3 region has the DNA TGTGCCAGCAGCAAGGGACAGGGAGGCGCAGCTAATGAAAAACTGTTTTTT. Its protein is CASSKGQGGAANEKLFF.

V usage is TRBV5-1 and J usage is TRBJ1-2; no firm D call. Trimming stripped 4 bases from V and 6 bases from J, with 16 bases between. The germline V gene encodes CDR1 SGHRS and CDR2 YFSETQ. CDR3 length: 14 amino acids. The CDR3 loop reads CASSLGILRDGYTF. The CDR3, as DNA: TGCGCCAGCAGCCTGGGGATCCTAAGGGATGGCTACACCTTC. Together with reference TRBV5-1 and TRBJ1-2, the CDR3 gives the full variable domain: KAGVTQTPRYLIKTRGQQVTLSCSPISGHRSVSWYQQTPGQGLQFLFEYFSETQRNKGNFPGRFSGRQFSNSRSEMNVSTLELGDSALYLCASSLGILRDGYTFGSGTRLTVV.

The rearrangement links TRBV28 to TRBJ2-7, with 8 bases lining up with TRBD2. This CDR3 has 16 residues. The trim removed 3 bases at V and 1 base at J, leaving 8 bases unmatched. Looked up from germline, CDR1 is MDHEN and CDR2 is SYDVKM. The CDR3 DNA reads TGTGCCAGCAGTTTCGACCTCAGCGGGGGTTCCTACGAGCAGTACTTC. As protein: CASSFDLSGGSYEQYF.

CDR3 protein: CASRLGYEIGEQFF. CDR3 nucleotide sequence: TGTGCCAGCAGACTGGGATACGAAATTGGTGAGCAGTTCTTC. V is TRBV6-5 and J is TRBJ2-1, with D unresolved. The length of the CDR3 is 14 residues. CDR1 is MNHEY and CDR2 is SVGAGI in the germline V gene. V lost 6 bases, J lost 9 bases, and 18 bases lay in between.

This clone appeared a few times. The CDR3 sequence: CASTRTSGRAYEQYF. CDR3 in DNA: TGCGCCAGCACCCGTACTAGCGGGAGGGCCTACGAGCAGTACTTC. This chain connects TRBV5-1 to TRBJ2-7; 13 nucleotides align to TRBD2. V lost 6 bases, J lost 2 bases, and 5 bases stayed unmatched. CDR1 is SGHRS and CDR2 is YFSETQ in the germline V gene. This CDR3 has 15 residues.

CDR3 protein: CASSLLAGGDEQYF. CDR3 DNA: TGTGCCAGCAGCTTGTTGGCAGGGGGCGACGAGCAGTACTTC. The chain carries TRBV5-5 and TRBJ2-7, with 8 bases aligning to TRBD1. Germline CDR1 and CDR2: SGHKS and YYEKEE (reference sequence). CDR3 length: 14 residues. The ends lost 1 base at V and 5 bases at J; junction bases unmatched: 5.

The gene calls are TRBV10-2 and TRBJ1-2; tentative D call: TRBD1 (6 bases). CDR3 length: 13 residues. The V gene lost 3 bases and the J gene lost 2 bases, with 7 bases spanning the gap. CDR1 is WSHSY, CDR2 SAAADI, per germline. CDR3 region: CASSEGGNYGYTF. The CDR3 DNA follows: TGCGCCAGCAGTGAAGGGGGGAACTATGGCTACACCTTC.

The chain uses TRBV5-1 and TRBJ1-3, with TRBD1 as a possible D gene (6 bases). V lost 5 bases and J 4 bases, leaving 10 bases between the germline ends. The CDR3 has 13 residues. Germline-derived CDR1 and CDR2 are SGHRS and YFSETQ. Written as DNA, the CDR3 is TGCGCCAGCAGAGAACAGGGAGGAAACACCATATATTTT. Its protein is CASREQGGNTIYF.

This clone was observed a single time. This chain uses TRBV7-2 with TRBJ2-7, with D perhaps being TRBD1 or TRBD2 (5 bases each). The V and J ends lost 2 bases and 9 bases respectively, with 14 bases between them. Germline V gene lookup returns CDR1 SGHTA and CDR2 FQGNSA. There are 13 residues in the CDR3. This CDR3 reads CASSLLVGDLQYF. Here the CDR3 DNA reads TGTGCCAGCAGCTTACTAGTGGGGGATTTGCAGTACTTC.